This TCR beta chain emerged from a study of graft-versus-host responses after intestinal transplantation. Study details: Anti-thymocyte globulin induction was given to all recipients, followed by tacrolimus and steroids for roughly 3 years. Study-level findings and limits: Recipient marrow contained GvH clones, some of which appeared first in ileum or blood. Among circulating GvH clones, peak levels were associated with early post-transplant declines in HvG clones.

Repertoires were generated with immunoSEQ multiplex PCR, while TCRdb's copy carries only in-frame clones and drops some. The sample includes 95,000 to 150,000 clones, approximately 95% of them seen just once. As for this clone: Its antigen is not identified.

V lost 3 bases and J lost 2; bases outside the gene matches: 2. This CDR3 comprises 16 residues. Looked up from germline, CDR1 is ENHRY and CDR2 is SYGVKD. The sequence came from a human donor who received an intestinal transplant. V usage is TRBV10-3 and J usage is TRBJ2-5; 14 nucleotides line up with TRBD2. The sample consisted of unstimulated CD8+ T cells sorted from spleen or lymph node cells, taken before intestinal transplant. CDR3 coding DNA: TGTGCCATCAGTGATAGACTAGCGGGAGGGCAAGAGACCCAGTACTTC. Amino acids: CAISDRLAGGQETQYF.